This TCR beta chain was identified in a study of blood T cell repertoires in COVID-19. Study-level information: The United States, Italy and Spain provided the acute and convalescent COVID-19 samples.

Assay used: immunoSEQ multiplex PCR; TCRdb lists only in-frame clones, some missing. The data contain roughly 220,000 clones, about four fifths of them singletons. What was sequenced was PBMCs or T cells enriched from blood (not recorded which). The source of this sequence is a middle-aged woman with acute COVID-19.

The CDR3 region is CASSSGLLSSYNSPLHF. In nucleotides, the CDR3 is TGTGCCAGCAGCTCAGGACTGCTGAGCTCCTATAATTCACCCCTCCACTTT. V is TRBV7-9 and J is TRBJ1-6; the D is unclear. The length of the CDR3 is 17 residues. V was trimmed by 4 bases and J by 0 bases, leaving 13 bases between them. The V gene's germline CDR1 is SEHNR and CDR2 FQNEAQ (reference sequence). Full variable domain (outside the CDR3, taken from reference TRBV7-9 and TRBJ1-6): DTGVSQNPRHKITKRGQNVTFRCDPISEHNRLYWYRQTLGQGPEFLTYFQNEAQLEKSRLLSDRFSAERPKGSFSTLEIQRTEQGDSAMYLCASSSGLLSSYNSPLHFGNGTRLTVT.